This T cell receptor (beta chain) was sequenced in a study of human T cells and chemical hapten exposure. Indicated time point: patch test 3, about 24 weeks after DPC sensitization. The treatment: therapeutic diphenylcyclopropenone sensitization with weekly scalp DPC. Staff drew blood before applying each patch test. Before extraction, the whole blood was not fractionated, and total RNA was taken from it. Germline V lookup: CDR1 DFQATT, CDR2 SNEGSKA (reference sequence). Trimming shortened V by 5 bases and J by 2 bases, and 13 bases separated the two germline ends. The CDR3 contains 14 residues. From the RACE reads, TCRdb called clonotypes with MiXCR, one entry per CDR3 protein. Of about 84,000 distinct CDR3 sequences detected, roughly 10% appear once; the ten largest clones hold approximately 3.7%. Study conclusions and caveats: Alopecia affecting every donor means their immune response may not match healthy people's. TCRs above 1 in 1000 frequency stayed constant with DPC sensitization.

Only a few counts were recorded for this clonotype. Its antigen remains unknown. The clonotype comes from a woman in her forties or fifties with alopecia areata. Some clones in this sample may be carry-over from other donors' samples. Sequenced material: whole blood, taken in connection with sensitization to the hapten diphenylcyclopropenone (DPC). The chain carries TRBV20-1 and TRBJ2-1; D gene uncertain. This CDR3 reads CSADARNTYNEQFF. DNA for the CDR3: TGCAGTGCTGATGCCCGGAACACCTACAATGAGCAGTTCTTC.